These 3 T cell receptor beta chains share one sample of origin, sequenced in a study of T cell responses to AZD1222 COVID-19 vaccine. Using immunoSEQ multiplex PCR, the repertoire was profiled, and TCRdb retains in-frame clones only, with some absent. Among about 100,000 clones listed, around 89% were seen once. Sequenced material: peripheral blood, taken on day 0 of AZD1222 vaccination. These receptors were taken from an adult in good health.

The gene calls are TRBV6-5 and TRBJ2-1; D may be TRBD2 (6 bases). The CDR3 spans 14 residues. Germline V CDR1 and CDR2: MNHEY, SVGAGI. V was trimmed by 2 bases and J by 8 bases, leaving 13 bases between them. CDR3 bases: TGTGCCAGCAGTTACGTCCGGGAGAAGGATGAGCAGTTCTTC. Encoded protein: CASSYVREKDEQFF.

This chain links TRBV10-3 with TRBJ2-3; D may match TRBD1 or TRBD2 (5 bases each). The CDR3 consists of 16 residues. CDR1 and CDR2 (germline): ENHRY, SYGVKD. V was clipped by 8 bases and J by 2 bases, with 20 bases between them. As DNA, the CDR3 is TGTGCCATCTCAAGACATAACCGGGACCTCACAGATACGCAGTATTTT. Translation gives CAISRHNRDLTDTQYF.

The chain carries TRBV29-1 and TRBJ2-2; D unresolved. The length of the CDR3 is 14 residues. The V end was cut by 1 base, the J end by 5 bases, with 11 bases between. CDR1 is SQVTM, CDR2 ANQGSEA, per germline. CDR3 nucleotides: TGCAGCGTTGAAGTGGTCTCGTCAACCGGGGAGCTGTTTTTT. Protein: CSVEVVSSTGELFF.